Below, one T cell receptor (beta chain) is given with its context. The junction does not match germline at one end; this may be a read error. The CDR3 is made up of 10 amino acids. The germline gives CDR1 SQVTM, CDR2 ANQGSEA. The data stem from a study of sequential checkpoint blockade in melanoma. As for the study in general: Randomization was 1:1 between first-line nivolumab→ipilimumab and ipilimumab→nivolumab.

Treatment defined: randomized to nivolumab then ipilimumab (arm A) or the reverse (arm B). Live CD3+CD8+ CD19− CD56− cells were sorted from PBMCs. The data were produced by immunoSEQ multiplex PCR, yet TCRdb's version contains in-frame clones alone and is incomplete. The sample lists about 13,000 clones, roughly four fifths occurring once. V gene TRBV29-1 combines with J gene TRBJ1-2; D call uncertain. This sequence originates from a human donor with melanoma. Sample: CD8+ T cells sorted from blood (inferred from file names), taken from a patient given nivolumab and ipilimumab in sequence. This CDR3 is CSVEVRQADF. CDR3 DNA sequence: TGCAGCGTTGAAGTAAGGCAGGCCGACTTC.